This T cell receptor (beta chain) is from a study of Ad26.COV2.S vaccination and SARS-CoV-2 variants. Study-level points and caveats: Post-vaccination breadth of spike-specific CD8+ and CD4+ T cell responses was reportedly substantial.

Treatment reported: roughly 18 received Ad26.COV2.S at low or high dose, single or two shots; several received placebo; per-sample allocation not given. Repertoires come from day 63 after the first vaccine or placebo injection. Donation was by an adult aged 18-55 years who was in Boston. Its platform was an Ad26 vector, and its expressed antigen was Wuhan-strain SARS-CoV-2 spike. The table came from immunoSEQ multiplex PCR; TCRdb's copy has only in-frame clones and leaves some out. The table lists some 350,000 clones, about 90% of them singletons. As for this clone: The antigen is unknown.

This clonotype originated in a person between 18 and 65 years old who received the Ad26.COV2.S COVID-19 vaccine or a placebo. The source material was peripheral blood, sampled in a trial of Ad26.COV2.S vaccine versus placebo.

CDR3 nucleotide sequence: TGTGCCAGCAGTTTAATTGATAGTAGGGTATCCAAAAACATTCAGTACTTC. Residues: CASSLIDSRVSKNIQYF. This rearrangement joins TRBV28 to TRBJ2-4; D remains ambiguous. CDR1 is MDHEN, CDR2 SYDVKM, per germline. The germline V and J ends were trimmed by 2 bases and 2 bases, with 16 bases remaining between them. This CDR3 contains 17 residues.